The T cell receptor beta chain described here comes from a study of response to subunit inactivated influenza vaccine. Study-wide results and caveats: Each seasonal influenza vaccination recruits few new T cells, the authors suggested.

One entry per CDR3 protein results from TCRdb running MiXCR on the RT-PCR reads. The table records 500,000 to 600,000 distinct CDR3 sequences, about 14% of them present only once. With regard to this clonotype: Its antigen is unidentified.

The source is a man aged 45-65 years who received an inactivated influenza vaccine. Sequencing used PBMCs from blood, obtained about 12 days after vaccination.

CDR3 DNA: TGTGCCAGCAGCGAGACAGCTGGAAACACCATATATTTT. Its translation: CASSETAGNTIYF. V usage is TRBV6-6 and J usage is TRBJ1-3, with a possible D match to TRBD1 (5 bases). V lost 6 bases to trimming and J lost 2 bases, with 8 bases between them. Per germline, CDR1 MNHNY and CDR2 SVGAGI (reference sequence). The CDR3 totals 13 residues.